This T cell receptor (beta chain) was captured by sequencing in a study of OX40 agonist ivuxolimab in advanced cancers. As for the study in general: Participants averaged roughly 57 years of age (range roughly 20 to 90) and were 75% to 90% male. Broader study findings: Expanded clones were, on average, more numerous among CD8+ T cells than CD4+.

CDR1 and CDR2 (germline): SGHRS, YFSETQ. This CDR3 contains 15 residues. V was shortened by 1 base and J by 3 bases, with 14 bases between the two germline ends. Data came from immunoSEQ multiplex PCR; TCRdb stores just in-frame clones and leaves some out. The repertoire holds tens of thousands of clones, with roughly four fifths as singletons. In regard to this clone: As yet, its antigen is unknown.

The receptor comes from an adult with an advanced solid tumor such as melanoma, head and neck, liver or kidney cancer. The chain couples TRBV5-1 to TRBJ2-7; D is uncertain. This sample comprised CD4+ or CD8+ T cells sorted from blood, obtained in a trial of the OX40 agonist ivuxolimab. In nucleotides, the CDR3 is TGCGCCAGCAGCTTGATGGGTTCGTCATTCTACGAGCAGTACTTC. Protein sequence: CASSLMGSSFYEQYF.